This paragraph reports one T cell receptor (beta chain). Treatment of any kind had been given to no patient before thyroid surgery. This record belongs to a study of metastatic and nonmetastatic thyroid tumors. From germline, CDR1 is SEHNR and CDR2 FQNEAQ (reference sequence). The CDR3 loop spans 13 amino acids. Trimming cost V 5 bases and J 4 bases, with 12 bases left between them. TCRdb used MiXCR to call clones anew from the PCR reads. The table lists approximately 25,000 clones, about a quarter of them singletons. The rearrangement uses TRBV7-9 and TRBJ2-7; D not certain. This clonotype was sampled from a male donor with papillary thyroid cancer or a benign thyroid nodule (not recorded which). Some clones in this sample may be carry-over from other donors' samples. Sample: blood. CDR3 amino acids: CASSTQTRYEQYF. The CDR3 DNA reads TGTGCCAGCAGCACCCAGACACGTTACGAGCAGTACTTC.